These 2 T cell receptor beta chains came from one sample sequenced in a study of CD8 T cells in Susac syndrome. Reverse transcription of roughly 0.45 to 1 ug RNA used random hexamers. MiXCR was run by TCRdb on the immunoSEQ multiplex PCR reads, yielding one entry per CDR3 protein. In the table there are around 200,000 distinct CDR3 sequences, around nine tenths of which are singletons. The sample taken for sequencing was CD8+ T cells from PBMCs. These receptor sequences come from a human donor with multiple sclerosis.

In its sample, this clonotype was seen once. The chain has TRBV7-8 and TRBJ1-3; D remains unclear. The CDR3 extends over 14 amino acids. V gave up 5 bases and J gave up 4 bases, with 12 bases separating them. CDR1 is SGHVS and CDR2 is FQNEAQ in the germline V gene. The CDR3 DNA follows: TGTGCCAGCAGCCGTGTGGGGAAGGGAAACACCATATATTTT. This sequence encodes CASSRVGKGNTIYF.

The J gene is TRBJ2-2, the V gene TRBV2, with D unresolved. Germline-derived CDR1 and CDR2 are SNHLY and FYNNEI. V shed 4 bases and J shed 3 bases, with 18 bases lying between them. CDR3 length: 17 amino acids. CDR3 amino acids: CASSGSSDLSHTGELFF. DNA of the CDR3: TGTGCCAGCAGTGGATCATCGGACCTCTCCCACACCGGGGAGCTGTTTTTT.